This is a list of T cell receptor beta chains from one sample in a study of blood T cells in healthy people across ages. One entry per CDR3 protein results from TCRdb running MiXCR on the 5' RACE reads. This sample has 1 million to 1.2 million distinct CDR3 sequences, with roughly two fifths found just once. The sample comprised blood. These receptor sequences come from a young man in good health. Both conserved end residues are part of each CDR3.

cdr3_aa v_call
CASSVGPTVYNEQYF TRBV9
CASSIRAPGANVLTF TRBV6-6
CASGRTATATQYF TRBV12-5
CASSTDRANEKLFF TRBV12-3/TRBV12-4
CASSQSLATNEKLFF TRBV3-1
CSASARGLGYEQYF TRBV20-1
CASSFTGVSYEQYF TRBV5-1
CASRSSRGRGGPDTQYF TRBV6-6
CASSYPNSGTGIHEQYF TRBV6-2/TRBV6-3
CSARSRAGTGNYGYTF TRBV20-1
CACSYSRASGGADTDTQYF TRBV6-5
CASSSTSGAGDTQYF TRBV5-1
CASSTDLLTEAFF TRBV5-1
CASSLIQGTMNTEAFF TRBV5-1
CASSQDFIPGLDTDTQYF TRBV4-3
CASSPSGPGLADEKLFF TRBV18
CASSPSLRAANTEAFF TRBV18
CASSFESVTEAFF TRBV5-1
CASRLRKGELFF TRBV6-1
CASSLSFSAGGNQPQHF TRBV7-2
CASSLAQSSNGYTF TRBV12-3/TRBV12-4
CASSERRTANTEAFF TRBV6-1
CASSKAQGGHTEAFF TRBV21-1
CASSVTSGGSDTQYF TRBV7-8
CSARVGGHYEQYF TRBV20-1
CASSQDDRPQETQYF TRBV4-3
CASSNDSGANVLTF TRBV12-3/TRBV12-4
CASSLDRDRPNTEAFF TRBV18
CASSDTGTGGYEQYF TRBV5-6
CASSSSYRSSYEQYF TRBV12-3/TRBV12-4
CASSPRQTPHIYGYTF TRBV11-2
CATSSGTDYDYTF TRBV24-1
CSVGGRFSQPQHF TRBV20-1
CASSFQGAPGDTQYF TRBV5-1
CASSDAGIEGTEAFF TRBV12-3/TRBV12-4
CASSASGGASNEQFF TRBV9
CSASPTSGTTDTQYF TRBV20-1